This entry concerns a single T cell receptor (beta chain). The antigen remains unidentified. It was autoimmune disease history or systemic immunosuppression that excluded patients. The record originates from a study of OX40 agonist ivuxolimab in advanced cancers. Study outcomes and limitations: Researchers report that CD8+ T cells had, on average, more expanded clones than CD4+. Normalized T-cell clonal expansion was also low in some nonresponders.

The assay was immunoSEQ multiplex PCR, and TCRdb's table has in-frame clones only and misses some. The profile shows 55,000 to 70,000 clones, around four fifths of them singletons. In germline, CDR1 is MNHEY, CDR2 SMNVEV (reference sequence). Trimming shortened V by 3 bases and J by 0 bases, and 11 bases separated the two germline ends. The CDR3 has 16 amino acids. The sequence derives from an adult with an advanced solid tumor such as melanoma, head and neck, liver or kidney cancer. Sequences were derived from CD4+ or CD8+ T cells sorted from blood, sampled in a trial of the OX40 agonist ivuxolimab. V and J are TRBV27 and TRBJ1-4; D may be TRBD1 (5 bases). The CDR3 DNA sequence: TGTGCCAGCAGTTTTACACGGACAACAACTAATGAAAAACTGTTTTTT. Protein sequence: CASSFTRTTTNEKLFF.